This paragraph covers one T cell receptor beta chain sequence. The antigen remains unidentified. Germline CDR1 MNHNY, CDR2 SVGAGI (reference sequence). The CDR3 runs to 13 residues. Trimming pared 6 bases from V and 6 bases from J, leaving 14 bases between. The data belong to a study of radiotherapy plus CTLA-4 blockade in lung cancer. Treatment of patients with chemo-refractory metastatic non-small-cell lung cancer consisted of focal radiation plus CTLA-4 blockade with ipilimumab. Libraries were prepared by immunoSEQ multiplex PCR; TCRdb keeps only in-frame clonotypes and omits some of them. The table lists roughly 53,000 clones, roughly 84% of them singletons. Study results and caveats: Best predicting response, reportedly, were early blood T cell clone dynamics, with interferon-beta. Tumor-derived TCR clones expanded in blood after radiotherapy plus ipilimumab.

The material sequenced was peripheral blood, taken from a patient treated with radiotherapy plus ipilimumab. The chain combines TRBV6-6 with TRBJ1-1; maybe TRBD1 (6 bases). This clonotype was sampled from a human donor with non-small cell lung cancer who had a partial response to radiotherapy plus ipilimumab. The CDR3 DNA reads TGTGCCAGCAGACCGAGGGGGGGACCTGAAGCTTTCTTT. This codes for CASRPRGGPEAFF.